The 31 T cell receptor beta chains in this list originate from one sample, sequenced in a study of low-dose radiotherapy and immunotherapy resistance in tumors (dated by TCRdb to 2021 to 2024). The sample's time point, from its label and the paper: before trial treatment. TCRdb shows the sequencer as Illumina HiSeq 2500. First-strand cDNA was synthesized using Superscript III and a set of TRAV- and TRBV-specific primers, so that both TCRalpha and TCRbeta chains were covered. A roughly 19-cycle PCR with Phusion amplified the TCRs, pairing a constant-region primer with the adapter that was attached to the V primers. The public reads were reanalyzed by TCRdb: fastp trimming at Q25, MiXCR alignment, in-frame beta chains only. Merged by CDR3 protein, the rows form single entries marked with the most common genes and DNA. Across this sample there are about 39,000 distinct CDR3 sequences, with around a third seen only once. The biggest ten clones account for around 3.5% of the sample.

The source material was PBMCs, sampled before treatment. These receptors all stem from a male donor with gallbladder cancer.

This clonotype was seen many times. This chain uses TRBV14 with TRBJ2-5, with 7 positions matching TRBD2. J was trimmed by 4 bases and V by 2 bases; bases with no gene match: 10. Per germline, CDR1 SGHDN and CDR2 FVKESK. The CDR3 consists of 16 residues. The CDR3 nucleotides read TGTGCCAGCAGCCAATCCCGGGGGGACCTAGGAGAGACCCAGTACTTC. Translated: CASSQSRGDLGETQYF.

The table lists this clonotype with many counts. The chain is built from TRBV2 and TRBJ1-1; a possible D gene is TRBD1 (5 bases). The V end lost 8 bases, the J end lost 1 base, and 11 bases lay between the germline ends. The CDR3 length is 13 residues. Germline lookup yields CDR1 SNHLY and CDR2 FYNNEI. Here the CDR3 reads CASRGQRNTEAFF. As DNA, the CDR3 is TGTGCCAGCCGAGGACAACGGAACACTGAAGCTTTCTTT.

A few counts support this clonotype. The chain carries TRBV29-1 and TRBJ1-4; TRBD1 matches 8 bases. Germline V gene sequence: CDR1 SQVTM, CDR2 ANQGSEA. The V and J ends lost 7 bases and 7 bases, in that order; junction bases with no gene match: 5. The CDR3 is made up of 12 amino acids. The CDR3 DNA reads as TGCAGCGCCGACAGGGGAGGTGAAAAACTGTTTTTT. Translation: CSADRGGEKLFF.

The chain is built from TRBV23-1 and TRBJ2-5; D unclear. TRBV23-1 is an ORF, and what it does is uncertain. This CDR3 has 16 residues. Trimming took off 4 bases at V and 5 bases at J, with 20 bases between the two ends. The CDR3 protein is CASSPMRSEFAETQYF. CDR3 bases: TGCGCCAGCAGTCCCATGCGGTCCGAATTTGCCGAGACCCAGTACTTC.

V usage is TRBV4-2 and J usage is TRBJ2-7, with 7 bases fitting TRBD1. The length of the CDR3 is 15 residues. Germline CDR1 and CDR2: LGHNA and YNFKEQ. With 4 bases clipped from V and 4 bases from J, the junction kept 10 bases outside the gene matches. The DNA for the CDR3 is TGTGCCAGCAGCCCCCGGACAGGTGGGTTTTACGAGCAGTACTTC. It codes for CASSPRTGGFYEQYF.

This clonotype was detected ten times or more. V usage is TRBV7-4 and J usage is TRBJ2-2; D uncertain. CDR1 and CDR2 from the germline V gene are SGHVT and SQSDAQ. Trimming took 4 bases from V and 0 from J, leaving 9 bases between them. The CDR3 has 15 residues. Here the CDR3 reads CASSSRASNTGELFF. CDR3 bases: TGTGCCAGCAGCTCCCGGGCTTCGAACACCGGGGAGCTGTTTTTT.

This clonotype was counted at least ten times. The CDR3 reads CASSLTTSGVETQYF. CDR3 coding DNA: TGCGCCAGCAGCTTGACGACTAGCGGGGTAGAGACCCAGTACTTC. The chain uses TRBV5-1 and TRBJ2-5; 11 nucleotides match TRBD2. CDR3 size: 15 residues. V lost 1 base, J lost 4 bases, and 3 bases stayed unmatched. Looked up from germline, CDR1 is SGHRS and CDR2 is YFSETQ.

The chain couples TRBV11-2 to TRBJ1-5; D gene uncertain. The V end was cut by 1 base, the J end by 4 bases, with 11 bases between. CDR3 size: 15 residues. Looked up from germline, CDR1 is SGHAT and CDR2 is FQNNGV. CDR3 nucleotide sequence: TGTGCCAGCAGCTTAGCTGGCTCGGAGAATCAGCCCCAGCATTTT. Translated: CASSLAGSENQPQHF.

There are many counts of this clonotype. This rearrangement joins TRBV5-1 to TRBJ2-3, with 10 bases matching TRBD2. The junction had 5 bases not matched to a gene; V was cut back by 0 bases and J by 4 bases. CDR1 and CDR2 from the germline V gene are SGHRS and YFSETQ. This CDR3 has 16 residues. CDR3 bases: TGCGCCAGCAGCTTGGAAGCGGGAGGGCCCGCAGATACGCAGTATTTT. Its translation is CASSLEAGGPADTQYF.

This clonotype was seen at least ten times. The chain has TRBV28 and TRBJ2-7, with a weak D call TRBD1 (6 bases). The germline V and J ends were trimmed by 5 bases and 12 bases, with 20 bases remaining between them. Germline CDR1 reads MDHEN; CDR2 reads SYDVKM. The CDR3 consists of 13 residues. The CDR3 nucleotides are TGTGCCAGCAGTGGACCCGGGACATTCTGGCTGTACTTC. Translating gives CASSGPGTFWLYF.

The rearrangement joins TRBV10-3 to TRBJ1-1; D gene uncertain. Germline CDR1 is ENHRY and CDR2 is SYGVKD. Deletions cut 5 bases from V and 5 bases from J, with 9 bases between. The CDR3 is made up of 12 amino acids. The CDR3 sequence is CAISSEGTEAFF. DNA of the CDR3: TGTGCCATCAGTTCAGAGGGAACTGAAGCTTTCTTT.

This clonotype showed up many times. The chain joins TRBV25-1 to TRBJ2-3; 9 positions match TRBD1. The ends lost 6 bases at V and 1 base at J; junction bases unmatched: 5. CDR3 length equals 15 residues. Germline V gene sequence: CDR1 MGHDK, CDR2 SYGVNS. The CDR3 loop is CASRLGQGRTDTQYF. CDR3 in DNA: TGTGCCAGCAGGTTGGGACAGGGCCGCACAGATACGCAGTATTTT.

This clonotype was seen at least ten times. The chain is built from TRBV28 and TRBJ2-2; D call uncertain. The ends were cut back, 6 bases at V and 5 bases at J, with 7 bases in the middle. Germline loops: CDR1 MDHEN, CDR2 SYDVKM. This CDR3 comprises 12 residues. DNA of the CDR3: TGTGCCAGCAGCCTTAATACCGGGGAGCTGTTTTTT. Protein product: CASSLNTGELFF.

V is TRBV6-1 and J is TRBJ2-1, with 8 bases lining up with TRBD2. V was clipped by 6 bases and J by 9 bases; unmatched bases: 13. The CDR3 totals 15 residues. From germline, CDR1 is MNHNS and CDR2 SASEGT. CDR3 sequence: CASSLAGGPKIEQFF. As DNA, the CDR3 is TGTGCCAGCAGCCTCGCGGGGGGACCGAAGATTGAGCAGTTCTTC.

As to this clonotype: A read error likely explains this, since a far larger clone differs by one base. The genes are TRBV5-1 and TRBJ2-1; D is perhaps TRBD2 (6 bases). CDR3 length: 15 amino acids. V dropped 4 bases and J dropped 10 bases, with 21 bases sitting between them. Looked up from germline, CDR1 is SGHRS and CDR2 is YFSETQ. CDR3 coding DNA: TGCGCCAGCAGCCTGGATAGCGGAGGCTCCTACGAGCAGTTCTTC. Its translation is CASSLDSGGSYEQFF.

This clonotype was observed at least ten times. The chain joins TRBV18 to TRBJ1-1; D gene uncertain. This CDR3 region has 14 residues. V was shortened by 3 bases and J by 6 bases, with 14 bases between the two germline ends. Per germline, CDR1 KGHSH and CDR2 LQKENI. The CDR3 DNA is TGTGCCAGCTCACCCGCGGGCAGCGCGTCTGAAGCTTTCTTT. This gives the protein CASSPAGSASEAFF.

Worth noting for this clonotype: A read error is likely here: a far larger clone is one base away. The V call is TRBV7-2, the J call TRBJ2-7; 12 bases are a match to TRBD1. The germline CDR1 and CDR2 sequences are SGHTA and FQGNSA. The V and J ends lost 8 bases and 6 bases, in that order; junction bases with no gene match: 2. This CDR3 contains 12 residues. CDR3 sequence reads: CASGTGGVEQYF. CDR3 sequence (DNA): TGTGCCAGCGGGACAGGGGGCGTCGAGCAGTACTTC.

In its sample, this clonotype was seen many times. The genes are TRBV3-1 and TRBJ2-7; weak D call: TRBD2 (5 bases). There are 16 residues in the CDR3. Germline CDR1 reads LGHDT; CDR2 reads YNNKEL (reference sequence). Between the trimmed V and J ends, which lost 1 base and 0 bases, there was a span of 13 bases. CDR3 nucleotides: TGTGCCAGCAGCCAAGTGGCAAAGCGGAGCTCCTACGAGCAGTACTTC. It translates to CASSQVAKRSSYEQYF.

This clonotype showed up many times. The V gene is TRBV5-1, the J gene TRBJ2-5; 10 bases agree with TRBD2. V was clipped by 4 bases and J by 5 bases; unmatched bases: 8. The length of the CDR3 is 15 residues. Germline V CDR1 and CDR2: SGHRS, YFSETQ. The CDR3 DNA reads TGCGCCAGCAGCCTAGAAGCGGGAGGGAGGGAGACCCAGTACTTC. This sequence encodes CASSLEAGGRETQYF.

As DNA, the CDR3 is TGTGCCAGCAGCCTGACTTGGGTTAACTATGGCTACACCTTC. Protein: CASSLTWVNYGYTF. The chain has TRBV5-5 and TRBJ1-2; D remains unclear. Per the germline V gene, CDR1 is SGHKS and CDR2 is YYEKEE (reference sequence). Trimming took off 4 bases at V and 1 base at J, with 11 bases between the two ends. The CDR3 is made up of 14 amino acids.

At least ten counts were recorded for this clonotype. CDR3 residues: CASSEGQGAYEQYF. The CDR3 DNA sequence: TGTGCCAGCAGTGAAGGACAGGGGGCCTACGAGCAGTACTTC. The chain combines TRBV25-1 with TRBJ2-7, with 10 bases matching TRBD1. Germline CDR1 is MGHDK and CDR2 is SYGVNS. CDR3 length: 14 residues. J lost 2 bases, V lost 2 bases, and 0 bases had no gene match.

This clonotype was detected ten times or more. The chain recombines TRBV19 with TRBJ2-7; 12 bases line up with TRBD1. V lost 5 bases and J lost 4; bases outside the gene matches: 6. The CDR3 is made up of 15 amino acids. CDR1 is LNHDA, CDR2 SQIVND, per germline (reference sequence). CDR3 coding DNA: TGTGCCAGTAGTGAGACGGGACAGGGGGCGTACGAGCAGTACTTC. This translates into CASSETGQGAYEQYF.

The V and J genes are TRBV10-2 and TRBJ2-7; no reliable D call. The V end lost 3 bases, the J end lost 5 bases, and 8 bases lay between the germline ends. CDR1 and CDR2 from the germline V gene are WSHSY and SAAADI. CDR3 length: 12 amino acids. The DNA for the CDR3 is TGCGCCAGCAGTGAAGTCGTAAACGAGCAGTACTTC. This sequence encodes CASSEVVNEQYF.

This clonotype has ten or more counts. The V and J genes are TRBV28 and TRBJ2-1, with TRBD2 matching 13 bases. The CDR3 consists of 18 residues. The trim removed 3 bases at V and 0 bases at J, leaving 5 bases unmatched. Germline loops: CDR1 MDHEN, CDR2 SYDVKM. CDR3 sequence: CASSFYWTSGSSYNEQFF. CDR3 DNA: TGTGCCAGCAGTTTCTATTGGACTAGCGGGAGCTCCTACAATGAGCAGTTCTTC. Complete variable domain (other parts from reference TRBV28 and TRBJ2-1): DVKVTQSSRYLVKRTGEKVFLECVQDMDHENMFWYRQDPGLGLRLIYFSYDVKMKEKGDIPEGYSVSREKKERFSLILESASTNQTSMYLCASSFYWTSGSSYNEQFFGPGTRLTVL.

DNA of the CDR3: TGTGCCGGGGGACAAATCAGGATCAACACCGGGGAGCTGTTTTTT. Translating it yields CAGGQIRINTGELFF. J is TRBJ2-2 and V is TRBV2; D is perhaps TRBD1 (6 bases). The germline gives CDR1 SNHLY, CDR2 FYNNEI. Trimming shortened V by 11 bases and J by 2 bases, and 18 bases separated the two germline ends. This CDR3 region has 15 residues.

This clonotype showed up just a few times. The chain carries TRBV6-2 or TRBV6-3 and TRBJ2-5, with 7 bases matching TRBD2. The CDR3 sequence is 16 residues long. Germline CDR1 MNHEY, CDR2 SVGEGT. Germline trimming cut 0 bases from V and 4 bases from J; bases unmatched to any gene: 8. The chain's CDR3 is CASSYSGGSFSETQYF. CDR3 coding DNA: TGTGCCAGCAGTTACTCTGGCGGGAGCTTCTCAGAGACCCAGTACTTC.

The rearrangement uses TRBV5-1 and TRBJ2-7; 8 bases line up with TRBD1. V was clipped by 0 bases and J by 7 bases; unmatched bases: 9. This CDR3 has 15 amino acids. Germline V lookup: CDR1 SGHRS, CDR2 YFSETQ. The CDR3 spells CASSLGSRGQGEQYF. The DNA for the CDR3 is TGCGCCAGCAGCTTGGGTTCCAGGGGGCAAGGGGAGCAGTACTTC.

This clonotype was detected many times. The chain combines TRBV20-1 with TRBJ2-4; 8 bases align to TRBD2. CDR1 and CDR2 (germline): DFQATT, SNEGSKA (reference sequence). The J segment lost 7 bases and the V segment lost 0 bases, leaving 8 bases of the junction unmatched. The CDR3 has 15 residues. This chain's CDR3 is CSAREPSAGVNIQYF. CDR3 nucleotide sequence: TGCAGTGCTAGAGAGCCATCAGCGGGGGTGAACATTCAGTACTTC.

In its sample, this clonotype was seen many times. CDR3 nucleotides: TGTGCCAGCAGTTCCCCAGGGGGGAGGGACACTGAAGCTTTCTTT. This gives the protein CASSSPGGRDTEAFF. V usage is TRBV28 and J usage is TRBJ1-1; TRBD1 agrees at 7 bases. V lost 4 bases to trimming and J lost 3 bases; unmatched junction nucleotides: 8. The CDR3 extends over 15 amino acids. Germline loops: CDR1 MDHEN, CDR2 SYDVKM.

This clonotype was found many times. The germline gene is not matched at one end of the junction; a read error may be the cause. The gene calls are TRBV20-1 and TRBJ2-7; the D gene could be TRBD1 or TRBD2 (5 bases each). The length of the CDR3 is 9 residues. Germline CDR1 DFQATT, CDR2 SNEGSKA (reference sequence). Here the CDR3 reads CTTGSDPLF. CDR3 DNA: TGCACCACAGGTAGCGATCCGCTCTTC.

This clonotype has only a few counts. The chain uses TRBV5-4 and TRBJ2-7, with 9 bases aligning to TRBD2. The CDR3 spans 14 residues. V was pared by 4 bases and J by 4 bases, with 6 bases of the junction left unmatched. From germline, CDR1 is SGHNT and CDR2 YYREEE (reference sequence). The CDR3 is CASSLRTSEYEQYF. CDR3 bases: TGTGCCAGCAGCCTCAGGACTAGCGAATACGAGCAGTACTTC.